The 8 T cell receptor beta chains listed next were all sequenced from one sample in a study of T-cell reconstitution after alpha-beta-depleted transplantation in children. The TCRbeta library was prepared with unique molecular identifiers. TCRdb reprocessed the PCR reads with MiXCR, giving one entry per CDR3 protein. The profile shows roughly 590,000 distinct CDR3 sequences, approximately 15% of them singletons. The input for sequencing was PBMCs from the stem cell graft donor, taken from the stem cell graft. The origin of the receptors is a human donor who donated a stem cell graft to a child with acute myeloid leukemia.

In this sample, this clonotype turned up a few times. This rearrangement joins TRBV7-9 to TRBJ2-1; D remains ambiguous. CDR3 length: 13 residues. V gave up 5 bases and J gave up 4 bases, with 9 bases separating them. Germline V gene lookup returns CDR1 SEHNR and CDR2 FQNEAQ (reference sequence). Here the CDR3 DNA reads TGTGCCAGCAGCACGACAACTTACAATGAGCAGTTCTTC. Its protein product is CASSTTTYNEQFF.

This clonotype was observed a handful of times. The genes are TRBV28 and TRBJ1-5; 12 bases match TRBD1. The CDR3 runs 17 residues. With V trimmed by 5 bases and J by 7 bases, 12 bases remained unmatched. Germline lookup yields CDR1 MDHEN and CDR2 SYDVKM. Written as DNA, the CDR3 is TGTGCCAGCAGTCCCTACCGGGACAGGGGGCCTAGCCAGCCCCAGCATTTT. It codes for CASSPYRDRGPSQPQHF.

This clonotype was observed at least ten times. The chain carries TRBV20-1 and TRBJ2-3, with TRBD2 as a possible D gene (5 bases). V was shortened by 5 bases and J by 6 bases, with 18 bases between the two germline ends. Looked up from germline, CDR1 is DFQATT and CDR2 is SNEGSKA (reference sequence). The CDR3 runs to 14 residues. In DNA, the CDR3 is TGCAGTGCTCTAGTAGTCCTGGGCGGGGATACGCAGTATTTT. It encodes CSALVVLGGDTQYF.

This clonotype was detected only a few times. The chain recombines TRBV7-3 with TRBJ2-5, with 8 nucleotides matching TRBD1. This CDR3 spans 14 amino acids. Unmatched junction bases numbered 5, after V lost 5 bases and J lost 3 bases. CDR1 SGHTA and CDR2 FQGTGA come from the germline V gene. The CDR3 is CASSKTGAEETQYF. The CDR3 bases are TGTGCCAGCAGCAAGACAGGGGCCGAAGAGACCCAGTACTTC.

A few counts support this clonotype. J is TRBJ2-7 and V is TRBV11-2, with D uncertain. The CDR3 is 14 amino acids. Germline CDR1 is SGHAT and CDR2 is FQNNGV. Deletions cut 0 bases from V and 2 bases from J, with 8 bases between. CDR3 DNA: TGTGCCAGCAGCTTAGATACCAGGACCTACGAGCAGTACTTC. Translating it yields CASSLDTRTYEQYF.

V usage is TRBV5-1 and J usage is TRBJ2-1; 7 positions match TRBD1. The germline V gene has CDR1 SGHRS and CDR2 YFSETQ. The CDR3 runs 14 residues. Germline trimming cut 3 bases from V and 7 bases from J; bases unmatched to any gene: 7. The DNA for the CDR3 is TGCGCCAGCAGCTCTGTCGCACAGGGGAATGAGCAGTTCTTC. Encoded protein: CASSSVAQGNEQFF.

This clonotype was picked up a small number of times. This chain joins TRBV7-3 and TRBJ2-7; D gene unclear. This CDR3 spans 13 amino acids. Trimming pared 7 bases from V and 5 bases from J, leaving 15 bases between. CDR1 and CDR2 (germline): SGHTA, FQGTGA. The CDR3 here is CASTGHGYHEQYF. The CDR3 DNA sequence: TGTGCCAGCACAGGCCATGGGTACCACGAGCAGTACTTC.

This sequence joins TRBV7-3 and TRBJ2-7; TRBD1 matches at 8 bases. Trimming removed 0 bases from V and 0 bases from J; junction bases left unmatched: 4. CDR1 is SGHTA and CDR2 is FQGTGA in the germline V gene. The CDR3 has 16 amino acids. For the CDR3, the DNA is TGTGCCAGCAGCTTAACGGAGACAGGGGACTCCTACGAGCAGTACTTC. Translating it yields CASSLTETGDSYEQYF.